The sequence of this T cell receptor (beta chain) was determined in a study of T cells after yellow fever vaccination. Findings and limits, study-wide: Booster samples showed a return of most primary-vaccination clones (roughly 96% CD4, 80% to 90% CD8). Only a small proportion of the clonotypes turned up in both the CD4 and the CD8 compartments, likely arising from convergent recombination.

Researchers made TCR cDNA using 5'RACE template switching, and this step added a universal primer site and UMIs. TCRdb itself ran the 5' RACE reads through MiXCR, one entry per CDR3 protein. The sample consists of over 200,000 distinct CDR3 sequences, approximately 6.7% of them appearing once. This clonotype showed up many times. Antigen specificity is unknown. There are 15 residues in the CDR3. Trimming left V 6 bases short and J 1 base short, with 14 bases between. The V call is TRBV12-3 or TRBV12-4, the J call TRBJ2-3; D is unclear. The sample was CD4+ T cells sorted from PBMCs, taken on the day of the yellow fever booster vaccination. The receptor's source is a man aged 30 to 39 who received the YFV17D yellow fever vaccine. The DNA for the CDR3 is TGTGCCAGCAGAGCAACCCGGACCCGCACAGATACGCAGTATTTT. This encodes CASRATRTRTDTQYF.